These T cell receptor beta chains were read from a single sample in a study of cytomegalovirus exposure and HLA in healthy donors. Generated by immunoSEQ multiplex PCR, the TCRdb table keeps only in-frame clones and is missing some. The profile shows about 160,000 clones, approximately 96% of them singletons. Sequences were obtained from PBMCs. These receptors were collected from a woman between 18 and 30 years old in good health and CMV-seronegative. Both conserved end residues are part of each CDR3. Fields, in order: CDR3 length, clone size, D gene, J gene, V gene, CDR3 protein, CDR3 DNA. A D gene is named only where the DNA matches it firmly. The size entry is marked missing in some rows and otherwise reads once, few, many or a size class.

16 | NA | TRBD2 | TRBJ2-2 | TRBV7-9 | CASSPYSGGDTGELFF | TGTGCCAGCAGCCCTTATAGCGGGGGTGACACCGGGGAGCTGTTTTTT
20 | NA | TRBD2 | TRBJ2-7 | TRBV5-4 | CASSSGAERGGPSESSEQYF | TGTGCCAGCAGCTCCGGAGCGGAGCGGGGGGGCCCGTCAGAGTCTAGCGAGCAGTACTTC
15 | NA | NA | TRBJ1-2 | TRBV6-5 | CASSARGGRFFGYTF | TGTGCCAGCTCGGCTCGGGGGGGGCGCTTCTTTGGCTACACCTTC
15 | NA | TRBD2 | TRBJ2-3 | TRBV2 | CASSAKRGAADTQYF | TGTGCCAGCAGTGCTAAGCGGGGGGCCGCGGATACGCAGTATTTT
15 | NA | TRBD1 | TRBJ1-6 | TRBV7-2 | CASSFITGGNSPLHF | TGTGCCAGCAGCTTTATAACAGGGGGTAATTCACCCCTCCACTTT
14 | NA | NA | TRBJ1-2 | TRBV29-1 | CSVESEGYGYGYTF | TGCAGCGTTGAATCAGAGGGCTATGGCTATGGCTACACCTTC
14 | NA | NA | TRBJ1-1 | TRBV6-1 | CASSELEGSTEAFF | TGTGCCAGCAGTGAATTGGAGGGGAGCACTGAAGCTTTCTTT
12 | NA | NA | TRBJ1-1 | TRBV7-9 | CASSNRDSVAFF | TGTGCCAGCAGCAACCGGGACTCCGTAGCTTTCTTT
15 | NA | TRBD2 | TRBJ2-1 | TRBV6-4 | CASRTIAGAYNEQFF | TGTGCCAGCAGAACTATAGCGGGGGCTTACAATGAGCAGTTCTTC
14 | NA | TRBD2 | TRBJ2-1 | TRBV6-5 | CASSYSDTSGEQFF | TGTGCCAGCAGTTACTCAGACACTAGCGGTGAGCAGTTCTTC
14 | NA | NA | TRBJ1-2 | TRBV27 | CASSSSSGTSGYTF | TGTGCCAGCAGTTCCAGTTCTGGGACATCGGGCTACACCTTC
19 | NA | TRBD2 | TRBJ2-1 | TRBV15 | CATSRVRVAGRIFYNEQFF | TGTGCCACCAGCAGAGTGCGCGTAGCGGGGAGGATTTTCTACAATGAGCAGTTCTTC
15 | NA | NA | TRBJ1-6 | TRBV30 | CAWSVSRGGNSPLHF | TGTGCCTGGAGTGTATCCAGGGGTGGGAATTCACCCCTCCACTTT
12 | NA | NA | TRBJ1-1 | TRBV29-1 | CSVEVSEPGAFF | TGCAGCGTTGAAGTGAGTGAGCCCGGAGCTTTCTTT
14 | NA | NA | TRBJ1-5 | TRBV7-2 | CASSPYRANQPQHF | TGTGCCAGCAGCCCATACAGGGCCAATCAGCCCCAGCATTTT
15 | NA | NA | TRBJ2-6 | TRBV4-1 | CASKFGVSGANVLTF | TGCGCCAGCAAATTCGGGGTCTCTGGGGCCAACGTCCTGACTTTC
15 | NA | NA | TRBJ2-5 | TRBV7-9 | CASSLGTVYQETQYF | TGTGCCAGCAGCTTAGGGACAGTGTACCAAGAGACCCAGTACTTC
17 | NA | NA | TRBJ1-6 | TRBV5-1 | CASSPRDTTGRGSPLHF | TGCGCCAGCAGCCCCCGGGACACCACCGGGCGCGGGTCACCCCTCCACTTT
16 | NA | TRBD1 | TRBJ1-6 | TRBV5-6 | CASSLLEGAGNSPLHF | TGTGCCAGCAGCCTACTCGAGGGGGCTGGTAATTCACCCCTCCACTTT
14 | NA | TRBD1 | TRBJ2-5 | TRBV2 | CASRRGQGLETQYF | TGTGCCAGCAGGCGAGGACAGGGGTTGGAGACCCAGTACTTC
13 | NA | NA | TRBJ2-1 | TRBV6-6 | CASSYQGYNEQFF | TGTGCCAGCAGTTATCAGGGATACAATGAGCAGTTCTTC
14 | NA | NA | TRBJ1-3 | TRBV9 | CASSASGSGNTIYF | TGTGCCAGCAGCGCGTCGGGCTCTGGAAACACCATATATTTT
16 | NA | NA | TRBJ1-3 | TRBV19 | CASSITAKKRGNTIYF | TGTGCCAGTAGTATCACGGCCAAGAAGAGGGGAAACACCATATATTTT
17 | NA | NA | TRBJ1-1 | TRBV5-1 | CASSAPPTGSRDTEAFF | TGCGCCAGCAGCGCCCCCCCTACAGGGTCTCGGGACACTGAAGCTTTCTTT
20 | NA | TRBD1 | TRBJ1-1 | TRBV28 | CASPSSFPGQGWRVDTEAFF | TGTGCCAGCCCGAGTAGTTTCCCGGGACAGGGTTGGAGGGTCGACACTGAAGCTTTCTTT
13 | NA | TRBD1 | TRBJ1-2 | TRBV6-6 | CASSYEGAYGYTF | TGTGCCAGCAGTTACGAGGGGGCCTATGGCTACACCTTC
13 | NA | NA | TRBJ1-2 | TRBV5-4 | CASSLVRAYGYTF | TGTGCCAGCAGCTTGGTCAGGGCCTATGGCTACACCTTC
15 | once | NA | TRBJ1-1 | TRBV7-9 | CASSTTGLPNTEAFF | TGTGCCAGCAGCACCACGGGACTCCCGAACACTGAAGCTTTCTTT
15 | NA | NA | TRBJ1-2 | TRBV7-2 | CASSLASVGAYGYTF | TGTGCCAGCAGCTTAGCTTCAGTGGGGGCCTATGGCTACACCTTC
17 | NA | NA | TRBJ2-1 | TRBV11-2 | CASSLRWEQAFNSEQFF | TGTGCCAGCAGCCTACGGTGGGAACAGGCTTTTAACAGTGAGCAGTTCTTC
15 | NA | TRBD1 | TRBJ2-5 | TRBV2 | CASSEAPDRKETQYF | TGTGCCAGCAGTGAGGCCCCGGACAGGAAAGAGACCCAGTACTTC
19 | NA | TRBD2 | TRBJ2-3 | TRBV4-1 | CASSQTPRRSGGATDTQYF | TGCGCCAGCAGCCAAACCCCAAGGAGGAGCGGGGGGGCAACAGATACGCAGTATTTT
13 | NA | NA | TRBJ1-1 | TRBV11-2 | CASSLEVGTEAFF | TGTGCCAGCAGCTTAGAGGTCGGCACTGAAGCTTTCTTT
15 | NA | TRBD1 | TRBJ2-7 | TRBV6-6 | CASSPPGQGAKEQYF | TGTGCCAGCAGTCCGCCGGGACAGGGGGCGAAGGAGCAGTACTTC
15 | NA | NA | TRBJ2-5 | TRBV2 | CASRINSGNQETQYF | TGTGCCAGCAGGATTAATTCAGGGAACCAAGAGACCCAGTACTTC
18 | NA | NA | TRBJ1-2 | TRBV7-9 | CASSPPSSQGTLIAGYTF | TGTGCCAGCAGCCCCCCTAGTTCCCAGGGAACGTTGATCGCTGGCTACACCTTC
14 | NA | TRBD1 | TRBJ2-1 | TRBV14 | CASRGWTGSNEQFF | TGTGCCAGCAGGGGATGGACAGGGAGCAATGAGCAGTTCTTC
16 | NA | NA | TRBJ2-5 | TRBV18 | CASSPPGTRGQETQYF | TGTGCCAGCTCACCACCCGGGACCAGGGGCCAAGAGACCCAGTACTTC
14 | NA | NA | TRBJ2-5 | TRBV27 | CASSPSPGGETQYF | TGTGCCAGCAGTCCCTCCCCAGGGGGGGAGACCCAGTACTTC
15 | NA | NA | TRBJ2-7 | TRBV19 | CASRTGDGGSYEQYF | TGTGCCAGTAGGACGGGAGATGGGGGATCCTACGAGCAGTACTTC
15 | NA | NA | TRBJ2-7 | TRBV7-8 | CASSLASGTSYEQYF | TGTGCCAGCAGCTTAGCCTCAGGAACCTCCTACGAGCAGTACTTC
18 | NA | TRBD2 | TRBJ2-1 | TRBV4-1 | CASSQDRSASGAYNEQFF | TGCGCCAGCAGCCAAGACAGGTCGGCTAGCGGGGCCTACAATGAGCAGTTCTTC